These T cell receptor beta chains were read from a single sample in a study of control samples from healthy donors and cancer patients. Data came from immunoSEQ multiplex PCR; TCRdb stores just in-frame clones and leaves some out. The repertoire holds approximately 99,000 clones, with about 80% as singletons. The sequenced sample consisted of blood. These TCRs come from a man between 18 and 29 years old in good health. Both conserved end residues are part of each CDR3. A D gene is named only where the DNA matches it firmly. Only part of the rows carry a size: once, few, many, or a class if the clone is expanded.

D gene	V gene	J gene	clone size	CDR3 DNA	CDR3 protein
NA	TRBV29-1	TRBJ1-2	NA	TGCAGCGCAATCTCCTCCCTGACGGACTTCTATGGCTACACCTTC	CSAISSLTDFYGYTF
TRBD2	TRBV7-2	TRBJ2-3	NA	TGTGCCAGCAGCTTAAAAGCGGGGCGCACAGATACGCAGTATTTT	CASSLKAGRTDTQYF
NA	TRBV24-1	TRBJ2-1	NA	TGTGCCACCATTGGGCCTAGATGGAGGGACGAGCAGTTCTTC	CATIGPRWRDEQFF
NA	TRBV11-2	TRBJ1-2	NA	TGTGCCAGCAGCTTAGTCCAGTCAGGGGACTTTGGCGGCTACACCTTC	CASSLVQSGDFGGYTF
NA	TRBV7-9	TRBJ1-5	NA	TGTGCCAGCAGCTTAGGGGTGGGCGGGCATCAGCCCCAGCATTTT	CASSLGVGGHQPQHF
TRBD1	TRBV5-1	TRBJ1-1	NA	TGCGCCAGCAGCATAGGACAGGGGGGGATGAACACTGAAGCTTTCTTT	CASSIGQGGMNTEAFF
TRBD1	TRBV23-1	TRBJ1-1	once	TGCGCCAGCAGCCCTGGGAAGGGGGCTCGTGAAGCTTTCTTT	CASSPGKGAREAFF
NA	TRBV7-9	TRBJ1-1	NA	TGTGCCAGCAGCTCCCCAGGGGATGGGAAATTCACTGAAGCTTTCTTT	CASSSPGDGKFTEAFF
NA	TRBV6-6	TRBJ1-4	few	TGTGCCAGCCGTGGTACCACGGGTGAAAAACTGTTTTTT	CASRGTTGEKLFF
NA	TRBV10-3	TRBJ2-6	NA	TGTGCCATCGGGAATTCCGTGGGTGGGGCCAACGTCCTGACTTTC	CAIGNSVGGANVLTF
TRBD1	TRBV12-3/TRBV12-4	TRBJ1-4	NA	TGTGCCAGCAAAAGGGGGCCTAATGAAAAACTGTTTTTT	CASKRGPNEKLFF
NA	TRBV28	TRBJ1-2	once	TGTGCCAGCAGTTTAAGAGCAGGCTATGGCTACACCTTC	CASSLRAGYGYTF
TRBD2	TRBV15	TRBJ2-7	NA	TGTGCCACCAGCAGAGTCACTACTAGCGGGTACGAGCAGTACTTC	CATSRVTTSGYEQYF
NA	TRBV6-2/TRBV6-3	TRBJ1-5	NA	TGTGCCAGCAGTTCTACCCGACAGGTTCAGCCCCAGCATTTT	CASSSTRQVQPQHF
NA	TRBV30	TRBJ1-6	NA	TGTGCCTTCTCTGGGACGGGAAATTCACCCCTCCACTTT	CAFSGTGNSPLHF
NA	TRBV19	TRBJ2-1	NA	TGTGCCAGTAGCGCAAGAAATGAGCAGTTCTTC	CASSARNEQFF
NA	TRBV6-5	TRBJ2-3	NA	TGTGCCAGCAATTCCGTCCGGACTAGCACAGATACGCAGTATTTT	CASNSVRTSTDTQYF
NA	TRBV6-5	TRBJ1-6	NA	TGTGCCAGCAGTTCAACAGGGAACTACTTAAATTCACCCCTCCACTTT	CASSSTGNYLNSPLHF
NA	TRBV27	TRBJ1-5	NA	TGTGCCAGCAGTCGTTTCAGGAGCAATCAGCCCCAGCATTTT	CASSRFRSNQPQHF
TRBD1	TRBV18	TRBJ1-1	NA	TGTGCCAGCTCACGAGCCCAACAGGGGAGTGGAACTGAAGCTTTCTTT	CASSRAQQGSGTEAFF
NA	TRBV5-1	TRBJ2-1	NA	TGCGCCAGCAGCTGGGGGGCCACTTACAATGAGCAGTTCTTC	CASSWGATYNEQFF
TRBD1	TRBV10-3	TRBJ1-6	NA	TGTGCCACTCAACGTGACGGGACAGGGGAACTCGGATCACCCCTCCACTTT	CATQRDGTGELGSPLHF
TRBD1	TRBV7-2	TRBJ2-5	NA	TGTGCCAGCAGCTTAGCGCCAGGGGGTTCTCAAGAGACCCAGTACTTC	CASSLAPGGSQETQYF
TRBD2	TRBV2	TRBJ2-1	NA	TGTGCCAGCAGTGAGGTAGCGGGGGGGCCGGGTGAGCAGTTCTTC	CASSEVAGGPGEQFF
NA	TRBV18	TRBJ2-5	NA	TGTGCCAGCTCCCCGACAGGCAGGGCCTCCGAGACCCAGTACTTC	CASSPTGRASETQYF
TRBD2	TRBV4-2	TRBJ2-1	NA	TGTGCCAGCAGCCCTAAAGGGGAGGGAACCTACAATGAGCAGTTCTTC	CASSPKGEGTYNEQFF
NA	TRBV5-1	TRBJ2-7	once	TGCGCCAGCAGCAGGGGGGCCGGGGATGGGCAGTACTTC	CASSRGAGDGQYF
TRBD1	TRBV19	TRBJ1-1	NA	TGTGCCAGTCGCCCGACAGGGGGCACTGAAGCTTTCTTT	CASRPTGGTEAFF
TRBD1	TRBV4-1	TRBJ1-2	NA	TGCGCCAGCAGCCAAGAACCCCCGGGACAGTTTTTCTATGGCTACACCTTC	CASSQEPPGQFFYGYTF
TRBD1	TRBV5-1	TRBJ2-2	NA	TGCGCCAGCAGCCCGGGACAGGGGAATACCGGGGAGCTGTTTTTT	CASSPGQGNTGELFF
NA	TRBV5-1	TRBJ1-5	few	TGCGCCAGCAGCTTGGATACTGGATTCAATCAGCCCCAGCATTTT	CASSLDTGFNQPQHF
NA	TRBV4-3	TRBJ1-2	NA	TGCGCCAGCAGCCAAGGTATACTAGGGGGCTATGGCTACACCTTC	CASSQGILGGYGYTF
NA	TRBV7-2	TRBJ2-7	NA	TGTGCCAGCAGTAAAACAGGTGCGGGGTACGGGGGCTACGAGCAGTACTTC	CASSKTGAGYGGYEQYF
NA	TRBV18	TRBJ1-5	NA	TGTGCCAGCTCACCTCGTGAGAGTAGGGGGTCAAATCAGCCCCAGCATTTT	CASSPRESRGSNQPQHF
NA	TRBV28	TRBJ1-2	NA	TGTGCCAGCATGGATCACGAGGACTATGGCTACACCTTC	CASMDHEDYGYTF
NA	TRBV19	TRBJ1-3	few	TGTGCCAGTAGTATCCAAGGACAGACTGGTTTCTCTGGAAACACCATATATTTT	CASSIQGQTGFSGNTIYF
NA	TRBV28	TRBJ1-2	few	TGTGCCAGCAGACAACAGGGTGGTGGGGACTATGGCTACACCTTC	CASRQQGGGDYGYTF
TRBD2	TRBV9	TRBJ2-7	NA	TGTGCCAGCAGCGGCCGGGAGGGCTACGAGCAGTACTTC	CASSGREGYEQYF
TRBD1	TRBV14	TRBJ2-2	once	TGTGCCAGCAGCCTCCATCGGGACAGGCAAAACACCGGGGAGCTGTTTTTT	CASSLHRDRQNTGELFF
NA	TRBV12-3/TRBV12-4	TRBJ2-7	NA	TGTGCCAGCAGTTTCTACTACGAGCAGTACTTC	CASSFYYEQYF
TRBD1	TRBV28	TRBJ2-7	NA	TGTGCCAGCAGTTCTCCGGGACAGTCATTGGAGCAGTACTTC	CASSSPGQSLEQYF
TRBD1	TRBV11-2	TRBJ2-4	NA	TGTGCCAGCACTTCTGGGACAGTTCAGTACTTC	CASTSGTVQYF
TRBD1	TRBV19	TRBJ1-4	once	TGTGCCAGTACCCCTTTAGGACAGGGAGCAACTAATGAAAAACTGTTTTTT	CASTPLGQGATNEKLFF
NA	TRBV15	TRBJ1-5	NA	TGTGCCACCAGCAGAGATCCAGGACCGCCGAATCAGCCCCAGCATTTT	CATSRDPGPPNQPQHF
NA	TRBV7-9	TRBJ1-1	NA	TGTGCCAGCAGCCGTTTTGGGGGGGTGAACACTGAAGCTTTCTTT	CASSRFGGVNTEAFF
NA	TRBV28	TRBJ2-2	few	TGTGCCAGCAGTCAGGGACGGTTGAACACCGGGGAGCTGTTTTTT	CASSQGRLNTGELFF
TRBD1	TRBV6-5	TRBJ1-1	NA	TGTGCCAGCATTCTGGGACAGCCGAACACTGAAGCTTTCTTT	CASILGQPNTEAFF
NA	TRBV24-1	TRBJ2-3	few	TGTGCCACCAGTGAAGAGGCGCGGGATACAGATACGCAGTATTTT	CATSEEARDTDTQYF
NA	TRBV30	TRBJ1-4	NA	TGTGCCTGGAGTGTGAGCGGGGCTAATGAAAAACTGTTTTTT	CAWSVSGANEKLFF
NA	TRBV5-4	TRBJ2-3	once	TGTGCCAGCAGCATACAGGGTGGCCCGGATACGCAGTATTTT	CASSIQGGPDTQYF
NA	TRBV28	TRBJ2-7	NA	TGTGCCAGCAGTTTAGATTTGTCGGTCGGACAGCCAACCTACGAGCAGTACTTC	CASSLDLSVGQPTYEQYF
NA	TRBV5-8	TRBJ1-2	NA	TGTGCCAGCGGGAGGGGGTCTGGTGGCTACACCTTC	CASGRGSGGYTF
TRBD1	TRBV6-6	TRBJ2-2	NA	TGTGCCAGCAGGCAATTACAGGGGGCGAACACCGGGGAGCTGTTTTTT	CASRQLQGANTGELFF
NA	TRBV14	TRBJ2-7	NA	TGTGCCAGCAGCCTCGGACAGGGAGGGTTGTACGAGCAGTACTTC	CASSLGQGGLYEQYF
TRBD2	TRBV7-9	TRBJ2-3	NA	TGTGCCAGCAGCTTGACTAGCGGGGGGAATGATGGCACAGATACGCAGTATTTT	CASSLTSGGNDGTDTQYF
TRBD1	TRBV6-5	TRBJ1-1	NA	TGTGCCAGCACCCGGGGGGACAGGGAAGCTTTCTTT	CASTRGDREAFF
NA	TRBV7-2	TRBJ1-2	NA	TGTGCCAGCAGCTCCGGGCGGGGCGCTAACTATGGCTACACCTTC	CASSSGRGANYGYTF